The T cell receptor beta chain described here comes from a study of OX40 agonist ivuxolimab in advanced cancers. Study findings and constraints: Both CD4+ and CD8+ T cell populations in blood had undergone clonal expansion by week 6 at 0.1 to 3.0 mg/kg. In the 0.1-3.0 mg/kg groups, partial responders showed among the lowest expansion.

This table comes from immunoSEQ multiplex PCR, and its TCRdb copy is limited to in-frame clones, with some not included. The data show approximately 130,000 clones, over 75% seen once. Worth noting for this clone: The target antigen is unknown.

It was autoimmune disease history or systemic immunosuppression that excluded patients. CDR1 is MNHNS and CDR2 is SASEGT in the germline V gene. V lost 2 bases to trimming and J lost 6 bases; unmatched junction nucleotides: 4. This CDR3 has 13 residues. The rearrangement joins TRBV6-1 to TRBJ2-7, with 7 bases aligning to TRBD2. The specimen comprised CD4+ or CD8+ T cells sorted from blood, sampled in a trial of the OX40 agonist ivuxolimab. The receptor comes from an adult with an advanced solid tumor such as melanoma, head and neck, liver or kidney cancer. The CDR3 DNA reads as TGTGCCAGCAGTGAAAAGAGCGGGACCGAGCAGTACTTC. Translated, it gives CASSEKSGTEQYF.